This T cell receptor beta chain originates from a study of CD8 T cells in Susac syndrome. Study results and caveats: The study's TCR sequencing and HLA analysis drew on a certain number of individuals. That number was acknowledged as relatively small. TEMRA cells and active patients showed peak Susac CD8+ clonal expansion.

The RNA input was roughly 0.45 to 1 ug, and it was reverse transcribed with random hexamers. An immunoSEQ multiplex PCR generated amplified TCR beta CDR3 products spanning 54 Vbeta and 13 Jbeta. TCRdb reanalysed the immunoSEQ multiplex PCR reads using MiXCR and keeps one entry per CDR3 protein. The table has 95,000 to 150,000 distinct CDR3 sequences, 90% to 95% seen once. Concerning this clonotype: What it binds is not known.

Trimming left V 3 bases short and J 6 bases short, with 13 bases between. CDR3 length: 14 amino acids. V usage is TRBV12-3 or TRBV12-4 and J usage is TRBJ2-3; the D is unclear. The sequenced sample was CD8+ T cells from PBMCs. This TCR was sampled from a human donor with Susac syndrome. The CDR3 DNA reads TGTGCCAGCAGTTTGTTCGAATATCAGGATACGCAGTATTTT. This gives the protein CASSLFEYQDTQYF.